This record looks at one T cell receptor beta chain sequence and its context. This sample is part of a study of OX40 agonist ivuxolimab in advanced cancers. The method was immunoSEQ multiplex PCR; TCRdb's version includes in-frame clones alone and lacks a portion of them. The data contain roughly 77,000 clones, around 90% of them singletons. Specimen: CD4+ or CD8+ T cells sorted from blood, collected in a trial of the OX40 agonist ivuxolimab. This TCR derives from an adult with an advanced solid tumor such as melanoma, head and neck, liver or kidney cancer.

The chain's CDR3 is CASSYLTVQETQYF. DNA for the CDR3: TGTGCCAGCAGTTACTTGACAGTCCAAGAGACCCAGTACTTC. The rearrangement links TRBV6-6 to TRBJ2-5; D may be TRBD1 (5 bases). The length of the CDR3 is 14 residues. CDR1 and CDR2 (germline): MNHNY, SVGAGI (reference sequence). V lost 1 base and J 1 base, leaving 7 bases between the germline ends.